Listed below are T cell receptor beta chains from one sample, sequenced in a study of blood T cells in healthy people across ages. MiXCR, applied by TCRdb to the 5' RACE reads, yields one record per CDR3 protein. The sample includes 750,000 to 850,000 distinct CDR3 sequences, just under 25% seen only once; the top ten take 3% to 4.5%. A further study also used this sample, focusing on T cells of mothers and their children.

The sample taken for sequencing was blood. The receptors derive from a boy between 10 and 17 years old in good health. CDR3s include the opening cysteine and the closing phenylalanine or tryptophan. Each record gives: V gene, J gene, D gene, clone size, CDR3 protein, CDR3 DNA. The D gene is left open where the match is weak. Only some rows state a clone size, as once, few, many or a class for expanded clones.

V: TRBV3-1
J: TRBJ2-2
D: TRBD1
size: once
CDR3: CASSLGQNTGELLF
DNA: TGTGCCAGCAGCCTGGGACAGAACACCGGGGAGCTGCTTTTT

V: TRBV20-1
J: TRBJ2-7
D: TRBD2
size: -
CDR3: CSASQAGGTSYEQYF
DNA: TGCAGTGCTAGCCAAGCGGGAGGAACTTCCTACGAGCAGTACTTC

V: TRBV12-3/TRBV12-4
J: TRBJ2-5
D: TRBD1
size: -
CDR3: CASRRQGRQETQYF
DNA: TGTGCCAGCAGGAGACAGGGGAGGCAAGAGACCCAGTACTTC

V: TRBV7-3
J: TRBJ2-2
D: TRBD2
size: few
CDR3: CASSLGGSTGELFF
DNA: TGTGCCAGCAGCTTAGGCGGGAGCACCGGGGAGCTGTTTTTT

V: TRBV6-2/TRBV6-3
J: TRBJ2-5
D: -
size: few
CDR3: CASSKAGQETQYF
DNA: TGTGCCAGCAGCAAGGCAGGGCAAGAGACCCAGTACTTC

V: TRBV28
J: TRBJ2-5
D: -
size: -
CDR3: CASSLFLTGRGETQYF
DNA: TGTGCCAGCAGTTTATTCTTGACAGGAAGAGGCGAGACCCAGTACTTC

V: TRBV29-1
J: TRBJ2-3
D: TRBD1
size: few
CDR3: CSVPGQGTDTQYF
DNA: TGCAGCGTTCCGGGACAGGGGACAGATACGCAGTATTTT

V: TRBV29-1
J: TRBJ2-3
D: TRBD2
size: few
CDR3: CSTGGTSVTDTQYF
DNA: TGCAGCACGGGCGGGACTAGCGTCACAGATACGCAGTATTTT

V: TRBV6-6
J: TRBJ1-1
D: -
size: -
CDR3: CATHQMTYGPNTEAFF
DNA: TGTGCCACACATCAAATGACGTATGGGCCGAACACTGAAGCTTTCTTT

V: TRBV29-1
J: TRBJ2-1
D: -
size: few
CDR3: CSVEEAGRGTTYEQFF
DNA: TGCAGCGTTGAAGAAGCAGGCAGGGGAACTACTTATGAGCAGTTCTTC

V: TRBV15
J: TRBJ2-1
D: -
size: few
CDR3: CATSGDVPAPPGISQFF
DNA: TGTGCCACCAGCGGCGATGTACCGGCACCCCCTGGGATTAGTCAGTTCTTC

V: TRBV29-1
J: TRBJ2-1
D: TRBD1
size: once
CDR3: CSVSRGFSSFNEQFF
DNA: TGCAGCGTTTCCAGGGGGTTCTCCTCCTTCAATGAGCAGTTCTTC

V: TRBV28
J: TRBJ1-4
D: -
size: few
CDR3: CASRSTGTPIKEKLFF
DNA: TGTGCCAGCAGGTCCACCGGGACACCGATAAAGGAAAAACTGTTTTTT

V: TRBV12-3/TRBV12-4
J: TRBJ1-4
D: TRBD1
size: few
CDR3: CASSGQADGEKLFF
DNA: TGTGCCAGCAGCGGACAGGCCGACGGTGAAAAACTGTTTTTT

V: TRBV9
J: TRBJ1-3
D: -
size: -
CDR3: CASSVGHSVSGNTIYF
DNA: TGTGCCAGCAGCGTAGGACATTCAGTCTCTGGAAACACCATATATTTT

V: TRBV20-1
J: TRBJ1-2
D: -
size: -
CDR3: CSARDGGYGYTF
DNA: TGCAGTGCTAGAGACGGGGGCTATGGCTACACCTTC

V: TRBV2
J: TRBJ2-1
D: TRBD2
size: few
CDR3: CASSEAVTSTMYEQFF
DNA: TGTGCCAGCAGTGAGGCTGTGACTAGCACGATGTATGAGCAGTTCTTC

V: TRBV2
J: TRBJ2-5
D: TRBD1
size: few
CDR3: CASSETGVGETQYF
DNA: TGTGCCAGCAGTGAAACAGGGGTGGGGGAGACCCAGTACTTC

V: TRBV28
J: TRBJ2-5
D: -
size: -
CDR3: CASSFLGGEETQYF
DNA: TGTGCCAGCAGTTTTCTCGGGGGTGAGGAGACCCAGTACTTC

V: TRBV12-3/TRBV12-4
J: TRBJ1-2
D: -
size: -
CDR3: CASSSNPGQPAVVGGYTF
DNA: TGTGCCAGCAGTTCGAACCCGGGGCAGCCCGCTGTAGTGGGGGGCTACACCTTC

V: TRBV12-3/TRBV12-4
J: TRBJ1-5
D: -
size: -
CDR3: CASSLRQGSLANQPQHF
DNA: TGTGCCAGCAGTTTACGGCAGGGCTCTTTGGCTAATCAGCCCCAGCATTTT

V: TRBV7-9
J: TRBJ2-1
D: -
size: many
CDR3: CASSPRGSSYNEQFF
DNA: TGTGCCAGCTCACCCCGAGGGAGCTCCTACAATGAGCAGTTCTTC

V: TRBV18
J: TRBJ2-5
D: -
size: few
CDR3: CASSPPDMEAWETQYF
DNA: TGTGCCAGCTCACCACCAGATATGGAGGCCTGGGAGACCCAGTACTTC

V: TRBV28
J: TRBJ1-5
D: -
size: -
CDR3: CASRPVNQPQHF
DNA: TGTGCCAGCAGGCCCGTGAATCAGCCCCAGCATTTT

V: TRBV20-1
J: TRBJ2-3
D: TRBD2
size: few
CDR3: CSSSGTAGTDTQYF
DNA: TGCAGCTCTAGCGGGACTGCGGGCACAGATACGCAGTATTTT

V: TRBV25-1
J: TRBJ2-1
D: -
size: -
CDR3: CASSVSPIGEQFF
DNA: TGTGCCAGCAGTGTATCCCCCATAGGTGAGCAGTTCTTC

V: TRBV5-1
J: TRBJ2-3
D: -
size: few
CDR3: CASSLYTGDPPYF
DNA: TGCGCCAGCAGCTTGTACACGGGAGATCCGCCGTATTTT

V: TRBV28
J: TRBJ2-1
D: -
size: -
CDR3: CASSRDFSSYNEQFF
DNA: TGTGCCAGCAGTCGGGACTTCAGCTCCTACAATGAGCAGTTCTTC

V: TRBV29-1
J: TRBJ2-7
D: -
size: -
CDR3: CSVVLEVNEQYF
DNA: TGCAGCGTTGTACTAGAGGTGAACGAGCAGTACTTC

V: TRBV7-2
J: TRBJ2-2
D: -
size: few
CDR3: CASSLVSGATGELFF
DNA: TGTGCCAGCAGCTTGGTGTCAGGGGCCACCGGGGAGCTGTTTTTT

V: TRBV5-1
J: TRBJ2-7
D: TRBD1
size: -
CDR3: CASSPGQGDSYEQYF
DNA: TGCGCCAGCAGCCCAGGACAGGGGGACTCCTACGAGCAGTACTTC

V: TRBV20-1
J: TRBJ2-7
D: TRBD2
size: -
CDR3: CSARLAGGGYYEQYF
DNA: TGCAGTGCTAGGCTAGCGGGAGGCGGCTACTACGAGCAGTACTTC

V: TRBV7-9
J: TRBJ2-3
D: -
size: few
CDR3: CASSLGALGDTQYF
DNA: TGTGCCAGCAGCTTAGGCGCTTTAGGGGATACGCAGTATTTT

V: TRBV29-1
J: TRBJ2-4
D: -
size: -
CDR3: CSVERGGPENIQYF
DNA: TGCAGCGTTGAAAGGGGGGGGCCAGAAAACATTCAGTACTTC

V: TRBV7-2
J: TRBJ2-4
D: -
size: -
CDR3: CASSFAAGIQYF
DNA: TGTGCCAGCAGCTTCGCCGCCGGGATTCAGTACTTC